This T cell receptor (beta chain) derives from a study of CD8+CD57+ T cells in acquired aplastic anemia. Background on the study: About 3 ug was the average amount of DNA from sorted CD4+ and CD8+ cells.

A note on this clonotype: Its matching antigen is unknown. A much larger clonotype is one base distant, so this may be a read error.

With 9 bases removed from V and 3 bases from J, the gap between germline ends came to 19 bases. Germline V gene data show CDR1 as SGHRS and CDR2 as YFSETQ. The CDR3 totals 14 residues. Findings and limits, study-wide: The study identified twenty-nine CD8+ CDR3 sequences shared by patients and controls.

Researchers used genomic DNA as the template to profile TCR beta VDJ and CDR3. Each CDR3 protein gets one entry after TCRdb re-called the reads with MiXCR. The table has fewer than 250,000 distinct CDR3 sequences, approximately 45% seen once. Patients selected for sequencing had displayed CD8+CD57+ cell expansion by flow cytometry. Severe acquired aplastic anemia affected all patients. This receptor was identified in a human donor with aplastic anemia. The J gene is TRBJ2-7, the V gene TRBV5-1; TRBD2 might be the D (5 bases). Material for sequencing was sorted CD4+, CD8+, or CD8+CD57+ T cells (not recorded which) from PBMCs. CDR3 loop: CANSYTGEGYEQYF. CDR3 coding DNA: TGCGCCAACAGTTATACCGGGGAAGGCTACGAGCAGTACTTC.